The 18 T cell receptor beta chains in this list originate from one sample, sequenced in a study of T cell changes during pregnancy in multiple sclerosis. Method: immunoSEQ multiplex PCR; TCRdb's copy keeps in-frame clones and lacks some. This table has 45,000 to 55,000 clones, about 91% appearing once. The sample in question was peripheral blood, obtained after pregnancy. The receptors derive from a female donor with multiple sclerosis, enrolled in a pregnancy study.

The chain carries TRBV11-2 and TRBJ2-5; 12 nucleotides agree with TRBD2. The CDR3 has 15 amino acids. Germline V gives CDR1 SGHAT, CDR2 FQNNGV. The ends lost 5 bases at V and 5 bases at J; junction bases unmatched: 6. CDR3 nucleotides: TGTGCCAGCAGCCAGAGGACTAGCGGGGCCGAGACCCAGTACTTC. This encodes CASSQRTSGAETQYF.

This clone was recorded only once. This rearrangement joins TRBV19 to TRBJ1-1; TRBD1 might be the D (6 bases). From germline, CDR1 is LNHDA and CDR2 SQIVND (reference sequence). Trimming pared 5 bases from V and 10 bases from J, leaving 14 bases between. The CDR3 runs to 12 residues. The CDR3 here is CASSPGAGIAFF. CDR3 bases: TGTGCCAGTAGTCCAGGGGCAGGGATAGCTTTCTTT.

The rearrangement links TRBV5-6 to TRBJ1-2; D possibly corresponds to TRBD1 (5 bases). CDR1 and CDR2 (germline): SGHDT, YYEEEE. The CDR3 loop spans 13 amino acids. Trimming took off 4 bases at V and 4 bases at J, with 11 bases between the two ends. The CDR3 sequence is CASSVGAPYGYTF. The CDR3 region has the DNA TGTGCCAGCAGCGTAGGGGCCCCCTATGGCTACACCTTC.

V usage is TRBV6-4 and J usage is TRBJ2-1, with a weak D call TRBD1 (6 bases). In germline, CDR1 is MRHNA, CDR2 SNTAGT. The CDR3 runs 13 residues. Trimming stripped 5 bases from V and 3 bases from J, with 8 bases between. The CDR3: CASSRDNYNEQFF. The DNA of the CDR3 is TGTGCCAGCAGTCGGGACAACTACAATGAGCAGTTCTTC.

The chain recombines TRBV10-3 with TRBJ2-7; 7 bases fit TRBD1. From germline, CDR1 is ENHRY and CDR2 SYGVKD. The V and J ends lost 3 bases and 2 bases, in that order; junction bases with no gene match: 4. The CDR3 has 14 amino acids. This CDR3 reads CAISDRQGTYEQYF. In DNA form, the CDR3 reads TGTGCCATCAGTGATCGACAGGGAACCTACGAGCAGTACTTC.

J is TRBJ1-3 and V is TRBV9, with 7 nucleotides matching TRBD1. This CDR3 has 12 residues. From germline, CDR1 is SGDLS and CDR2 YYNGEE. V lost 3 bases to trimming and J lost 8 bases; unmatched junction nucleotides: 2. In DNA, the CDR3 is TGTGCCAGCAGCGAGCAGGGGGACACCATATATTTT. It encodes CASSEQGDTIYF.

The J gene is TRBJ1-1, the V gene TRBV5-5; 7 positions agree with TRBD1. The V segment lost 1 base and the J segment 4 bases; nucleotides outside the gene matches: 13. This CDR3 has 17 residues. Germline CDR1 and CDR2: SGHKS and YYEKEE (reference sequence). The CDR3 DNA reads as TGTGCCAGCAGCTTGAAGGGGGCCATCCTCTCGGGCACTGAAGCTTTCTTT. Protein product: CASSLKGAILSGTEAFF. Combining the CDR3 with reference TRBV5-5 and TRBJ1-1 gives the whole variable domain DAGVTQSPTHLIKTRGQQVTLRCSPISGHKSVSWYQQVLGQGPQFIFQYYEKEERGRGNFPDRFSARQFPNYSSELNVNALLLGDSALYLCASSLKGAILSGTEAFFGQGTRLTVV.

V is TRBV6-5 and J is TRBJ2-3, with D perhaps TRBD1 (7 bases). Germline values: CDR1 MNHEY, CDR2 SVGAGI. V dropped 4 bases and J dropped 1 base, with 15 bases sitting between them. This CDR3 spans 16 amino acids. CDR3 in DNA: TGTGCCAGCAGTTCCTCCCGGGGGACAGGCACAGATACGCAGTATTTT. Translating it yields CASSSSRGTGTDTQYF.

CDR3 in DNA: TGTGCCAGTAGTATTTCCCGGTGGGGGGTTAGCACCGGGGAGCTGTTTTTT. This translates into CASSISRWGVSTGELFF. This chain connects TRBV19 to TRBJ2-2; D is possibly TRBD2 (6 bases). V dropped 3 bases and J dropped 4 bases, with 18 bases sitting between them. The CDR3 has 17 amino acids. Germline CDR1 is LNHDA and CDR2 is SQIVND (reference sequence).

This chain connects TRBV18 to TRBJ2-1; D perhaps matches TRBD2 (6 bases). This CDR3 region has 12 residues. Germline assignment: CDR1 KGHSH and CDR2 LQKENI. V was pared by 3 bases and J by 8 bases, with 8 bases between. This chain's CDR3 is CASSPGGDEQFF. CDR3 nucleotides: TGTGCCAGCTCACCGGGGGGTGATGAGCAGTTCTTC.

V usage is TRBV18 and J usage is TRBJ1-6, with D hard to call. This CDR3 comprises 17 residues. Trimming shortened V by 0 bases and J by 7 bases, and 16 bases separated the two germline ends. The V gene's germline CDR1 is KGHSH and CDR2 LQKENI. The CDR3 is CASSPPSLRWSNSPLHF. The DNA of the CDR3 is TGTGCCAGCTCACCACCGTCGTTGAGGTGGTCCAATTCACCCCTCCACTTT.

This rearrangement joins TRBV4-3 to TRBJ2-3, with a tentative D call TRBD2 (6 bases). Germline-derived CDR1 and CDR2 are LGHNA and YSLEER. V lost 1 base to trimming and J lost 6 bases, with 11 bases between them. The CDR3 runs to 14 residues. The CDR3 region has the DNA TGCGCCAGCAGCCAAGGTGGGGGGAGGGATACGCAGTATTTT. Translation gives CASSQGGGRDTQYF.

Concerning this clone itself: Being one base from a much bigger clone, this may be a read error. The same CDR3 also results from other DNA sequences found in this sample. The chain carries TRBV9 and TRBJ1-1, with 9 bases fitting TRBD1. V trimming: 0 bases; J trimming: 1 base; junction bases outside the gene matches: 1. Germline assignment: CDR1 SGDLS and CDR2 YYNGEE. The CDR3 extends over 15 amino acids. CDR3 bases: TGTGCCAGCAGCGTAGGGACAGGGGCGAACACTGAAGCTTTCTTT. It encodes CASSVGTGANTEAFF.

The CDR3 region is CASSVTSGGSPKQFF. CDR3 nucleotide sequence: TGCGCCAGCAGCGTTACTAGCGGGGGGAGTCCTAAGCAGTTCTTC. This chain links TRBV5-1 with TRBJ2-1, with 12 bases matching TRBD2. Looked up from germline, CDR1 is SGHRS and CDR2 is YFSETQ. The CDR3 runs 15 residues. With V trimmed by 4 bases and J by 11 bases, 10 bases remained unmatched. Full variable domain (outside the CDR3, taken from reference TRBV5-1 and TRBJ2-1): KAGVTQTPRYLIKTRGQQVTLSCSPISGHRSVSWYQQTPGQGLQFLFEYFSETQRNKGNFPGRFSGRQFSNSRSEMNVSTLELGDSALYLCASSVTSGGSPKQFFGPGTRLTVL.

This clone has at least ten counts. The V and J genes are TRBV23-1 and TRBJ1-5; D possibly corresponds to TRBD1 (5 bases). TRBV23-1 is classed as an ORF, of uncertain function. The CDR3 spans 17 residues. V lost 5 bases and J 2 bases, leaving 19 bases between the germline ends. The CDR3 DNA is TGCGCCAGCAGTTCCGAGGTAGGGGTAGGGGGCAATCAGCCCCAGCATTTT. Protein sequence: CASSSEVGVGGNQPQHF.

The V and J genes are TRBV10-3 and TRBJ2-1; D possibly corresponds to TRBD1 (5 bases). Germline CDR1 and CDR2: ENHRY and SYGVKD. The V end was cut by 4 bases, the J end by 5 bases, with 9 bases between. CDR3 size: 13 residues. The CDR3 nucleotides read TGTGCCATCAGTGCACTACAGGACAATGAGCAGTTCTTC. Protein product: CAISALQDNEQFF.

The chain links TRBV7-8 to TRBJ2-1; no clear D gene. Germline lookup yields CDR1 SGHVS and CDR2 FQNEAQ. The V and J ends lost 8 bases and 5 bases respectively, with 13 bases between them. There are 13 residues in the CDR3. CDR3 nucleotides: TGTGCCAGCGCCCAGACTGGTAACAATGAGCAGTTCTTC. The encoded protein is CASAQTGNNEQFF.

This clone has a single count. The CDR3 reads CASSFSGLVPGELFF. DNA for the CDR3: TGTGCCAGCAGCTTTTCAGGACTAGTCCCCGGGGAGCTGTTTTTT. This chain joins TRBV5-4 and TRBJ2-2; the match to TRBD2 covers 7 bases. Unmatched junction bases numbered 7, after V lost 2 bases and J lost 6 bases. CDR1 and CDR2 (germline): SGHNT, YYREEE (reference sequence). The CDR3 contains 15 residues.